The text below deals with one TCR beta chain. TCRdb's copy holds only in-frame clones and misses some; the assay was immunoSEQ multiplex PCR. Among 50,000 to 65,000 clones listed, around 89% were seen once. All the patients suffered relapse after autologous stem cell transplantation, and brentuximab vedotin exposure differed. The germline V and J ends were trimmed by 2 bases and 3 bases, with 29 bases remaining between them. Germline V lookup: CDR1 MNHGY, CDR2 SVAAGI. The length of the CDR3 is 21 residues. These data come from a study of PD-1 blockade in classical Hodgkin lymphoma. Specimen: peripheral blood mononuclear cells (PBMCs), collected before the second cycle of nivolumab. The receptor comes from a human donor with classical Hodgkin lymphoma. J is TRBJ2-1 and V is TRBV6-9; D tentatively fits TRBD1 or TRBD2 (5 bases each). Here the CDR3 DNA reads TGTGCCAGCAGTTATGCACCCCCGGGGCCCTCGAACCTTACCCACTACAATGAGCAGTTCTTC. Its translation is CASSYAPPGPSNLTHYNEQFF.